This T cell receptor (beta chain) comes out of a study of blood T cell repertoires in COVID-19. Study information: T cells, B-cell-depleted T cells, or PBMCs provided the cDNA or gDNA that served as material.

J lost 1 base, V lost 5 bases, and 8 bases had no gene match. The CDR3 sequence is 15 residues long. The germline gives CDR1 SGHVS, CDR2 FQNEAQ. Assay: immunoSEQ multiplex PCR; the TCRdb copy retains only in-frame clones and omits some. This sample has hundreds of thousands of clones; around 92% occur once, and the top ten carry roughly 1.2%. The sequence derives from a man aged 35-49 years with acute or convalescent COVID-19. The V gene is TRBV7-8, the J gene TRBJ2-7; 7 bases match TRBD1. Source material: peripheral blood. CDR3 in amino acids: CASSRTPGQSYEQYF. The CDR3 nucleotides are TGTGCCAGCAGCCGGACGCCGGGACAGTCCTACGAGCAGTACTTC. Full variable domain (remainder filled in from reference TRBV7-8 and TRBJ2-7): GAGVSQSPRYKVAKRGQDVALRCDPISGHVSLFWYQQALGQGPEFLTYFQNEAQLDKSGLPSDRFFAERPEGSVSTLKIQRTQQEDSAVYLCASSRTPGQSYEQYFGPGTRLTVT.